The 7 T cell receptor beta chains below come from one sample, sequenced in a study of OX40 agonist ivuxolimab in advanced cancers. The protocol used for the library was the immunoSEQ multiplex PCR assay. In TCRdb, the immuneACCESS table is reduced to in-frame sequences with V and J assigned. These tables do not hold every clone; where another copy was compared, an unresolved V gene accounts for under half, and the others remain unexplained. The sample contains about 77,000 clones, approximately 87% of them found a single time. The ten largest make up about 0.52% of the sample. Sequencing used CD4+ or CD8+ T cells sorted from blood, obtained in a trial of the OX40 agonist ivuxolimab. Receptor source: an adult with an advanced solid tumor such as melanoma, head and neck, liver or kidney cancer.

The chain uses TRBV10-2 and TRBJ1-2; D ambiguous. The CDR3 length is 13 residues. V lost 0 bases and J lost 8, with 10 bases in between. Germline V gene lookup returns CDR1 WSHSY and CDR2 SAAADI. CDR3 in amino acids: CASSESVGKGYTF. The CDR3 nucleotides are TGCGCCAGCAGTGAGTCGGTGGGGAAAGGCTACACCTTC.

This clone was detected only once. This chain connects TRBV18 to TRBJ2-7, with 8 bases aligning to TRBD1. Germline V gene sequence: CDR1 KGHSH, CDR2 LQKENI. The J segment lost 5 bases and the V segment lost 4 bases, leaving 7 bases of the junction unmatched. The CDR3 loop spans 14 amino acids. Here the CDR3 reads CASSQDRVYDEQYF. CDR3 nucleotides: TGTGCCAGCTCACAGGACAGGGTCTATGACGAGCAGTACTTC.

There are a few counts of this clone. The rearrangement links TRBV2 to TRBJ1-4; TRBD1 aligns across 10 bases. The V gene end was trimmed by 4 bases and the J gene end by 7 bases; junction bases not matched to a gene: 3. The germline CDR1 and CDR2 sequences are SNHLY and FYNNEI. This CDR3 comprises 14 residues. The CDR3 DNA reads TGTGCCAGCAGTGGACAGGGGGCTGGTGAAAAACTGTTTTTT. Protein: CASSGQGAGEKLFF.

The CDR3 loop reads CASSFTKNYGYTF. For the CDR3, the DNA is TGTGCCAGCAGCTTCACAAAAAACTATGGCTACACCTTC. The chain joins TRBV5-4 to TRBJ1-2; D is ambiguous. Germline V gene lookup returns CDR1 SGHNT and CDR2 YYREEE (reference sequence). The CDR3 is 13 amino acids. V lost 2 bases, J lost 2 bases, and 7 bases lay in between.

The rearrangement joins TRBV10-3 to TRBJ2-3; possible D gene TRBD2, 5 bases. The germline gives CDR1 ENHRY, CDR2 SYGVKD. The CDR3 length is 15 residues. Trimming cost V 3 bases and J 2 bases, with 12 bases left between them. The DNA for the CDR3 is TGTGCCATCAGTGATGGAAGCGGCCCCACAGATACGCAGTATTTT. This translates into CAISDGSGPTDTQYF.

The V call is TRBV7-2, the J call TRBJ2-7, with 7 bases matching TRBD1. Germline V gene data show CDR1 as SGHTA and CDR2 as FQGNSA. V lost 4 bases and J lost 5; bases outside the gene matches: 5. The CDR3 consists of 13 residues. The CDR3 loop is CASSWGTVNEQYF. The CDR3 nucleotides read TGTGCCAGCAGCTGGGGGACAGTCAACGAGCAGTACTTC.

The chain links TRBV6-6 to TRBJ1-5, with D unresolved. Germline values: CDR1 MNHNY, CDR2 SVGAGI (reference sequence). Between the trimmed V and J ends, which lost 1 base and 6 bases, there was a span of 7 bases. This CDR3 is 13 amino acids long. CDR3 nucleotides: TGTGCCAGCAGTTACTGGGAGGTTCAGCCCCAGCATTTT. Translated, it gives CASSYWEVQPQHF.